These 14 T cell receptor beta chains were all obtained from the same sample, sequenced in a study of a mutant IDH1 vaccine in newly diagnosed glioma. Time point in this sample: week 47, end of study. Mutant IDH1 20-mer peptide, at 300 ug, made up each vaccine dose, with topical imiquimod. No antigens are known for them. The protocol was immunoSEQ multiplex PCR, while the TCRdb copy is restricted to in-frame clones and leaves out a portion. Among approximately 25,000 clones, 82% were seen once, and the ten largest hold approximately 3.6%. The sequencing used PBMCs, collected from a glioma patient whose treatment included an IDH1 peptide vaccine. Source of these receptors: a man aged 35-49 years with glioma. Some clones in this sample may be carry-over from other donors' samples.

This sequence joins TRBV28 and TRBJ1-1; D is unclear. Trimming cost V 2 bases and J 2 bases, with 12 bases left between them. CDR1 MDHEN and CDR2 SYDVKM come from the germline V gene. The CDR3 is 15 amino acids. CDR3 coding DNA: TGTGCCAGCAGTTTAAGGGAATACAGAAACACTGAAGCTTTCTTT. Encoded protein: CASSLREYRNTEAFF. The variable domain in full, with the rest retrieved from reference TRBV28 and TRBJ1-1, is DVKVTQSSRYLVKRTGEKVFLECVQDMDHENMFWYRQDPGLGLRLIYFSYDVKMKEKGDIPEGYSVSREKKERFSLILESASTNQTSMYLCASSLREYRNTEAFFGQGTRLTVV.

V gene TRBV6-4 combines with J gene TRBJ1-1, with TRBD1 as a possible D gene (5 bases). This CDR3 is built from 13 residues. Germline CDR1 reads MRHNA; CDR2 reads SNTAGT. V lost 7 bases and J 1 base, leaving 10 bases between the germline ends. The DNA for the CDR3 is TGTGCCAGCAAGGCAGGGTCGAACACTGAAGCTTTCTTT. Residues: CASKAGSNTEAFF.

This clone is a singleton in its sample. The V and J genes are TRBV20-1 and TRBJ1-1, with D unresolved. Looked up from germline, CDR1 is DFQATT and CDR2 is SNEGSKA (reference sequence). The CDR3 contains 11 residues. Between the trimmed V and J ends, which lost 3 bases and 11 bases, there was a span of 13 bases. The chain's CDR3 is CSASRRGEAFF. The CDR3 coding sequence is TGCAGTGCTAGTAGGCGGGGAGAGGCTTTCTTT.

The chain couples TRBV13 to TRBJ2-7, with D perhaps TRBD2 (6 bases). Germline-derived CDR1 and CDR2 are PRHDT and FYEKMQ (reference sequence). The CDR3 has 15 amino acids. V gave up 4 bases and J gave up 5 bases, with 18 bases separating them. In DNA, the CDR3 is TGTGCCAGCAGCTATCATAGCGGTCTAGTCGACGAGCAGTACTTC. It is translated as CASSYHSGLVDEQYF.

The chain has TRBV7-2 and TRBJ1-3; D unresolved. The CDR3 spans 15 residues. Germline values: CDR1 SGHTA, CDR2 FQGNSA. V was trimmed by 5 bases and J by 4 bases, leaving 15 bases between them. The chain's CDR3 is CASSPRTSGGNTIYF. CDR3 in DNA: TGTGCCAGCAGCCCAAGGACCTCGGGGGGAAACACCATATATTTT.

This sequence joins TRBV6-6 and TRBJ1-5, with D hard to call. V was trimmed by 4 bases and J by 7 bases, leaving 11 bases between them. The CDR3 has 13 residues. Germline CDR1 and CDR2: MNHNY and SVGAGI (reference sequence). CDR3 residues: CASSSTIGQPQHF. The DNA for the CDR3 is TGTGCCAGCAGTTCGACAATCGGGCAGCCCCAGCATTTT.

The chain recombines TRBV19 with TRBJ2-5; possible D gene TRBD1, 6 bases. The CDR3 length is 14 residues. Germline CDR1 reads LNHDA; CDR2 reads SQIVND (reference sequence). V dropped 4 bases and J dropped 2 bases, with 11 bases sitting between them. The DNA of the CDR3 is TGTGCCAGTAGTACACGGACAGCACAAGAGACCCAGTACTTC. It is translated as CASSTRTAQETQYF.

V and J are TRBV7-8 and TRBJ1-1; D gene ambiguous. With 2 bases removed from V and 1 base from J, the gap between germline ends came to 11 bases. The germline gives CDR1 SGHVS, CDR2 FQNEAQ. The length of the CDR3 is 15 residues. The CDR3 protein is CASSLFPAGNTEAFF. The CDR3 DNA is TGTGCCAGCAGCTTATTTCCAGCCGGGAACACTGAAGCTTTCTTT.

The J gene is TRBJ2-3, the V gene TRBV7-8; D unclear. The CDR3 has 17 residues. CDR1 is SGHVS, CDR2 FQNEAQ, per germline. Trimming pared 2 bases from V and 7 bases from J, leaving 22 bases between. The CDR3 region is CASSLKRLGSARHTQYF. CDR3 DNA sequence: TGTGCCAGCAGCTTAAAAAGATTGGGCAGTGCTCGCCATACGCAGTATTTT.

In its sample, this clone was seen once. The chain has TRBV5-1 and TRBJ2-7; 9 bases match TRBD2. The CDR3 loop spans 14 amino acids. Losses at the gene ends were 4 bases for V and 6 bases for J; bases not matched to a gene: 8. Germline loops: CDR1 SGHRS, CDR2 YFSETQ. CDR3 region: CASSPGGGGSEQYF. The CDR3 bases are TGCGCCAGCAGCCCCGGCGGGGGGGGAAGCGAGCAGTACTTC.

The chain joins TRBV30 to TRBJ1-1; D gene ambiguous. Germline CDR1 reads GTSNPN; CDR2 reads SVGIG (reference sequence). This CDR3 is 14 amino acids long. V lost 3 bases to trimming and J lost 5 bases, with 16 bases between them. This CDR3 is CAWSLTPAGTEAFF. The CDR3 region has the DNA TGTGCCTGGAGCCTCACTCCGGCGGGGACTGAAGCTTTCTTT.

The J gene is TRBJ2-7, the V gene TRBV2, with unresolved D. Per the germline V gene, CDR1 is SNHLY and CDR2 is FYNNEI. This CDR3 has 14 amino acids. Deletions cut 4 bases from V and 0 bases from J, with 10 bases between. The CDR3 is CASSARYLSYEQYF. The CDR3 DNA is TGTGCCAGCAGTGCCCGATACCTCTCCTACGAGCAGTACTTC. Variable domain in full (rest from reference TRBV2 and TRBJ2-7): EPEVTQTPSHQVTQMGQEVILRCVPISNHLYFYWYRQILGQKVEFLVSFYNNEISEKSEIFDDQFSVERPDGSNFTLKIRSTKLEDSAMYFCASSARYLSYEQYFGPGTRLTVT.

V and J are TRBV4-3 and TRBJ2-2, with a possible D match to TRBD1 (7 bases). The CDR3 is made up of 15 amino acids. V lost 4 bases, J lost 5 bases, and 14 bases lay in between. Germline loops: CDR1 LGHNA, CDR2 YSLEER. The CDR3 coding sequence is TGCGCCAGCAGCCTAGGCGCAGGGGGGACCGGGGAGCTGTTTTTT. It specifies CASSLGAGGTGELFF.

The rearrangement links TRBV4-3 to TRBJ2-2; TRBD2 agrees at 11 bases. Germline values: CDR1 LGHNA, CDR2 YSLEER. The CDR3 runs 17 residues. V lost 3 bases and J lost 6; bases outside the gene matches: 9. CDR3 in amino acids: CASSHGGLAGFAGELFF. CDR3 DNA: TGCGCCAGCAGCCATGGAGGACTAGCGGGTTTCGCCGGGGAGCTGTTTTTT.